Presented here are 7 T cell receptor beta chains from one specimen sequenced in a study of post-analysis software for immune sequencing data. Unique molecular identifiers had been added to the TCR beta cDNA libraries. MiXCR was run by TCRdb on the PCR reads, yielding one entry per CDR3 protein. The data contain roughly 200,000 distinct CDR3 sequences, over 25% of them singletons. Which antigens these TCRs recognize remains unknown. Study findings and constraints: Elevated frequency relative to controls characterized roughly 5 TRBV segments in patients, TRBV5-6, TRBV5-1 and TRBV20-1 among them.

The sample comprised blood. Source of these receptors: a girl aged 2-17 years with multiple sclerosis.

This clonotype was seen only once. A much larger clonotype is one base distant, so this may be a read error. The chain combines TRBV11-2 with TRBJ2-5; 14 positions match TRBD2. The J call is in doubt because the DNA end fits TRBJ2-7 better. The CDR3 covers 15 residues. From germline, CDR1 is SGHAT and CDR2 FQNNGV. CDR3 residues: CTSRPTSGRAREQYF. The CDR3 nucleotides are TGTACCAGCAGGCCGACTAGCGGGAGGGCCCGCGAGCAGTACTTC.

This clonotype was counted between two and nine times. The chain has TRBV12-3 or TRBV12-4 and TRBJ1-4; unclear D gene. The CDR3 loop spans 14 amino acids. With 6 bases removed from V and 6 bases from J, the gap between germline ends came to 14 bases. CDR3 nucleotide sequence: TGTGCCAGCAGCTCCTTCCTCCTGCATGAAAAACTGTTTTTT. It codes for CASSSFLLHEKLFF.

This clonotype was detected many times. The CDR3 loop is CSVAPNTEAFF. For the CDR3, the DNA is TGCAGCGTTGCCCCAAACACTGAAGCTTTCTTT. This chain uses TRBV29-1 with TRBJ1-1, with D unclear. V was shortened by 4 bases and J by 2 bases, with 5 bases between the two germline ends. The CDR3 is 11 amino acids. CDR1 is SQVTM and CDR2 is ANQGSEA in the germline V gene.

The V call is TRBV2, the J call TRBJ1-5, with D uncertain. V lost 1 base to trimming and J lost 12 bases, with 7 bases between them. The CDR3 runs 11 residues. From germline, CDR1 is SNHLY and CDR2 FYNNEI. The CDR3 reads CASSEGIRQHF. CDR3 bases: TGTGCCAGCAGTGAAGGAATTCGCCAGCATTTT.

The chain is built from TRBV11-2 and TRBJ2-5; D remains unclear. Germline V lookup: CDR1 SGHAT, CDR2 FQNNGV. The CDR3 runs 13 residues. Deletions cut 1 base from V and 11 bases from J, with 14 bases between. The CDR3 sequence is CASSLGSNNEQYF. CDR3 sequence (DNA): TGTGCCAGCAGCTTAGGGAGCAACAATGAGCAGTACTTC.

This clonotype was counted between two and nine times. V usage is TRBV12-3 or TRBV12-4 and J usage is TRBJ1-4, with 7 bases aligning to TRBD1. V shed 6 bases, J shed 6 bases, and the junction held 10 bases outside the gene matches. The CDR3 has 15 residues. The CDR3 nucleotides are TGTGCCAGCAGCTTCGACAGGGTAGGGGATGAAAAACTGTTTTTT. It translates to CASSFDRVGDEKLFF.

The V call is TRBV20-1, the J call TRBJ1-2; D might be TRBD1 (5 bases). Germline CDR1 and CDR2: DFQATT and SNEGSKA (reference sequence). This CDR3 is 11 amino acids long. V lost 6 bases and J lost 8, with 13 bases in between. The CDR3, as DNA: TGCAGTGCCACCAAAGGGGCCGGCTACACCTTC. Translation gives CSATKGAGYTF.